This TCR beta chain was sequenced for a study of T cells after posttransplantation cyclophosphamide. On the day of bone marrow donation, the related graft donor provided peripheral blood. The repertoire was sequenced with immunoSEQ multiplex PCR; TCRdb's copy has only in-frame clones and lacks some. The data contain around 30,000 clones, roughly 88% of them singletons. Germline-derived CDR1 and CDR2 are SNHLY and FYNNEI. This CDR3 comprises 17 residues. V lost 3 bases to trimming and J lost 0 bases, with 14 bases between them. This sequence joins TRBV2 and TRBJ2-2; D remains ambiguous. Sequencing input: PBMCs. This clonotype was obtained from a man aged 50 or older. CDR3 sequence (DNA): TGTGCCAGCAGTGATGTCTTCGACACTTCGAACACCGGGGAGCTGTTTTTT. This encodes CASSDVFDTSNTGELFF.